Below are 21 T cell receptor beta chains sequenced from a single sample in a study of beta chain features in type 1 diabetes. Study-wide findings and caveats: There was a moderate but significant shortening of TCRB CDR3s in all four CD4+ subsets of Type 1 diabetes patients.

Investigators reverse transcribed all isolated RNA, so they sequenced expressed TCRB transcripts. The data were produced by immunoSEQ multiplex PCR, yet TCRdb's version contains in-frame clones alone and is incomplete. The profile shows a few hundred thousand clones, over 9% of them singletons. No antigens are known for them. Sequenced: central memory CD4+ T cells from blood. The receptor set was obtained from a man aged 25 to 40 with type 1 diabetes.

The chain carries TRBV5-1 and TRBJ2-7; D remains ambiguous. Trimming removed 5 bases at V and 0 bases at J, with 6 bases between. Germline loops: CDR1 SGHRS, CDR2 YFSETQ. The CDR3 extends over 12 amino acids. CDR3 loop: CASSSSSYEQYF. In DNA form, the CDR3 reads TGCGCCAGCAGTTCCAGCTCCTACGAGCAGTACTTC. Full variable domain (outside the CDR3, taken from reference TRBV5-1 and TRBJ2-7): KAGVTQTPRYLIKTRGQQVTLSCSPISGHRSVSWYQQTPGQGLQFLFEYFSETQRNKGNFPGRFSGRQFSNSRSEMNVSTLELGDSALYLCASSSSSYEQYFGPGTRLTVT.

On this clone itself: Possible read error: a much larger clone is one base away. Other DNA sequences in this specimen translate into the identical CDR3. J is TRBJ2-3 and V is TRBV4-2; the D is unclear. V was pared by 3 bases and J by 0 bases, with 1 base between. The CDR3 is 12 amino acids. Per germline, CDR1 LGHNA and CDR2 YNFKEQ. The CDR3 region has the DNA TGTGCCAGCAGCCATAGCACAGATACGCAGTATTTT. This translates into CASSHSTDTQYF.

V is TRBV5-4 and J is TRBJ2-7; 7 bases map to TRBD1. Germline V gives CDR1 SGHNT, CDR2 YYREEE (reference sequence). Trimming took 4 bases from V and 3 from J; bases not matched to a gene: 4. This CDR3 region has 13 residues. The CDR3 is CASSLGQLYEQYF. The DNA of the CDR3 is TGTGCCAGCAGCCTGGGACAGCTCTACGAGCAGTACTTC.

This clone was counted between two and nine times. J is TRBJ2-3 and V is TRBV7-9; D is uncertain. V was trimmed by 3 bases and J by 3 bases, leaving 10 bases between them. The CDR3 totals 14 residues. Germline V gene lookup returns CDR1 SEHNR and CDR2 FQNEAQ (reference sequence). The CDR3 loop is CASSLATSTDTQYF. The CDR3, as DNA: TGTGCCAGCAGCTTGGCGACGTCGACAGATACGCAGTATTTT.

In its sample, this clone was seen a few times. V gene TRBV5-1 combines with J gene TRBJ2-5; D not certain. The V gene's germline CDR1 is SGHRS and CDR2 YFSETQ. V was clipped by 0 bases and J by 2 bases, with 11 bases between them. CDR3 length: 15 amino acids. CDR3 sequence (DNA): TGCGCCAGCAGCTTGGACGGCCTGGGACAAGAGACCCAGTACTTC. Translating it yields CASSLDGLGQETQYF.

This sequence joins TRBV6-6 and TRBJ2-5; D not certain. Germline loops: CDR1 MNHNY, CDR2 SVGAGI (reference sequence). V was cut by 4 bases and J by 4 bases, with 19 bases left in between. The CDR3 totals 16 residues. As DNA, the CDR3 is TGTGCCAGCAGTTTGGCCTTTGTGGGGTCTGGAGAGACCCAGTACTTC. Amino acids: CASSLAFVGSGETQYF.

This clone was detected many times. The V call is TRBV19, the J call TRBJ1-3; tentatively, D is TRBD1 (6 bases). CDR3 length: 16 amino acids. Trimming took 4 bases from V and 0 from J, leaving 13 bases between them. Germline V gene sequence: CDR1 LNHDA, CDR2 SQIVND (reference sequence). CDR3 DNA: TGTGCCAGTAGTACCTCGGACAGCTTCTCTGGAAACACCATATATTTT. Its translation: CASSTSDSFSGNTIYF. The full variable domain, its missing parts supplied by reference TRBV19 and TRBJ1-3, is DGGITQSPKYLFRKEGQNVTLSCEQNLNHDAMYWYRQDPGQGLRLIYYSQIVNDFQKGDIAEGYSVSREKKESFPLTVTSAQKNPTAFYLCASSTSDSFSGNTIYFGEGSWLTVV.

V gene TRBV10-3 combines with J gene TRBJ2-7; 8 bases align to TRBD1. J gave up 4 bases and V 10 bases, and 6 bases lay outside the gene matches. The length of the CDR3 is 12 residues. Germline lookup yields CDR1 ENHRY and CDR2 SYGVKD. The CDR3 nucleotides read TGTGCCACCGACAGGGGTGGGTACGAGCAGTACTTC. It specifies CATDRGGYEQYF.

The V and J genes are TRBV10-2 and TRBJ1-3, with D tentatively TRBD1 (6 bases). This CDR3 comprises 16 residues. V gave up 3 bases and J gave up 0 bases, with 12 bases separating them. The germline V gene encodes CDR1 WSHSY and CDR2 SAAADI. The CDR3 nucleotides are TGCGCCAGCAGTGACAGGACAGTGAGCTCTGGAAACACCATATATTTT. Residues: CASSDRTVSSGNTIYF.

This clone has ten or more counts. The chain joins TRBV7-9 to TRBJ1-1, with 7 bases aligning to TRBD1. V dropped 5 bases and J dropped 0; count of bases not matched to a gene: 6. The CDR3 is 15 residues long. Germline V CDR1 and CDR2: SEHNR, FQNEAQ (reference sequence). CDR3 residues: CASSEWDRLNTEAFF. The CDR3 bases are TGTGCCAGCAGCGAATGGGACAGACTGAACACTGAAGCTTTCTTT.

In its sample, this clone was seen a few times. The chain joins TRBV7-9 to TRBJ2-5; tentative D call: TRBD2 (5 bases). The CDR3 consists of 14 residues. V lost 5 bases and J 4 bases, leaving 14 bases between the germline ends. CDR1 is SEHNR and CDR2 is FQNEAQ in the germline V gene (reference sequence). Here the CDR3 DNA reads TGTGCCAGCAGCCCCCCCTGGGAGAGAGAGACCCAGTACTTC. This translates into CASSPPWERETQYF.

The sample holds a few counts of this clone. The chain carries TRBV6-5 and TRBJ2-2; the D is unclear. CDR3 size: 14 residues. The V gene lost 3 bases and the J gene lost 5 bases, with 10 bases spanning the gap. Germline CDR1 reads MNHEY; CDR2 reads SVGAGI. CDR3 loop: CASSYLGHTGELFF. In DNA form, the CDR3 reads TGTGCCAGCAGTTATCTCGGCCATACCGGGGAGCTGTTTTTT.

V is TRBV2 and J is TRBJ2-6, with 10 bases fitting TRBD1. Looked up from germline, CDR1 is SNHLY and CDR2 is FYNNEI. The junction had 4 bases not matched to a gene; V was cut back by 6 bases and J by 2 bases. The CDR3 spans 16 residues. The CDR3 bases are TGTGCCAGCAGCCAAGGACAGGGGGCTGGGGCCAACGTCCTGACTTTC. Translating gives CASSQGQGAGANVLTF.

This clone was detected only a few times. Compared with germline, one end of the junction differs, possibly owing to a read error. This chain links TRBV7-7 with TRBJ2-6; possible D gene TRBD1, 6 bases. This CDR3 has 15 residues. Germline CDR1 and CDR2: SSHAT and FNYEAQ (reference sequence). CDR3 in DNA: TGTGCTAGCAGCCAACAGGGCACTGGGGCCAACGTCCTGACTTTC. Protein: CASSQQGTGANVLTF.

The chain has TRBV7-6 and TRBJ2-7, with a possible D match to TRBD2 (7 bases). Germline values: CDR1 SGHVS, CDR2 FNYEAQ. This CDR3 is built from 19 residues. V was cut by 3 bases and J by 2 bases, with 26 bases left in between. The CDR3 nucleotides read TGTGCCAGCAGCTTTAGTCCGATTGGGGGGGGACAAGTTCCCTACGAGCAGTACTTC. Encoded protein: CASSFSPIGGGQVPYEQYF. Looking up the rest from reference TRBV7-6 and TRBJ2-7 gives the full variable domain: GAGVSQSPRYKVTKRGQDVALRCDPISGHVSLYWYRQALGQGPEFLTYFNYEAQQDKSGLPNDRFSAERPEGSISTLTIQRTEQRDSAMYRCASSFSPIGGGQVPYEQYFGPGTRLTVT.

V usage is TRBV7-8 and J usage is TRBJ1-1; unclear D gene. CDR3 length: 15 amino acids. The V gene's germline CDR1 is SGHVS and CDR2 FQNEAQ. The V and J ends lost 1 base and 4 bases respectively, with 13 bases between them. The CDR3 reads CASSLGLGRVTEAFF. The CDR3 DNA is TGTGCCAGCAGCTTAGGTCTGGGGAGGGTCACTGAAGCTTTCTTT.

The chain employs TRBV7-3 and TRBJ1-1; unclear D gene. V lost 4 bases to trimming and J lost 0 bases, with 6 bases between them. The CDR3 length is 13 residues. The germline V gene encodes CDR1 SGHTA and CDR2 FQGTGA. The CDR3, as DNA: TGTGCCAGCAGCTCTCGTATGAACACTGAAGCTTTCTTT. Encoded protein: CASSSRMNTEAFF.

This clone turned up a few times. The J gene is TRBJ1-5, the V gene TRBV7-8; D uncertain. The germline gives CDR1 SGHVS, CDR2 FQNEAQ. V lost 6 bases and J lost 8, with 14 bases in between. CDR3 length equals 13 residues. The CDR3 here is CASSTPPGEPQHF. CDR3 DNA sequence: TGTGCCAGCAGTACGCCTCCGGGCGAGCCCCAGCATTTT.

Points on this clone: Compared with germline, one end of the junction differs, possibly owing to a read error. V and J are TRBV10-3 and TRBJ2-4, with a weak D call TRBD1 (5 bases). The CDR3 covers 16 residues. CDR1 is ENHRY, CDR2 SYGVKD, per germline. In DNA form, the CDR3 reads TGTGCCATCAGTCAGTCGAATCAGGGCCCCAAAAACATTCAGTACTTC. It encodes CAISQSNQGPKNIQYF.

The rearrangement joins TRBV4-3 to TRBJ2-2; 9 bases match TRBD2. Germline V gives CDR1 LGHNA, CDR2 YSLEER. The junction had 7 bases not matched to a gene; V was cut back by 2 bases and J by 6 bases. The CDR3 is 16 amino acids. In DNA form, the CDR3 reads TGCGCCAGCAGCCAACTAGCGGGAATCCCACCCGGGGAGCTGTTTTTT. Its protein is CASSQLAGIPPGELFF.

This sequence joins TRBV10-3 and TRBJ1-4; 8 bases agree with TRBD1. CDR3 size: 16 residues. CDR1 ENHRY and CDR2 SYGVKD come from the germline V gene. V lost 4 bases to trimming and J lost 10 bases; unmatched junction nucleotides: 14. As DNA, the CDR3 is TGTGCCATCAGTGGGGCCCAGGACAGGGCGGGCGCAAAACTGTTTTTT. This codes for CAISGAQDRAGAKLFF.